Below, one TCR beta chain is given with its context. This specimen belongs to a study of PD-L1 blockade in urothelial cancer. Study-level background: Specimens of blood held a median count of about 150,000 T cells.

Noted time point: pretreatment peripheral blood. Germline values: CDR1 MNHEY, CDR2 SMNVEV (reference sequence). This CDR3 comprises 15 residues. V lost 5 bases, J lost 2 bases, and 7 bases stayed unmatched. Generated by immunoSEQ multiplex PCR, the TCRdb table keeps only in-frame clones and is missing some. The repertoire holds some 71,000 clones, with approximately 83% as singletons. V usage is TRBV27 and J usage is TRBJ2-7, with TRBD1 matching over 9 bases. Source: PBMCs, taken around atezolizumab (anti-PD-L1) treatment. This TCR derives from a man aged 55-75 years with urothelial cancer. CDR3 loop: CASSHPGTGTYEQYF. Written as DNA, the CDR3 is TGTGCCAGCAGTCATCCCGGGACAGGGACCTACGAGCAGTACTTC.